Listed below are T cell receptor beta chains from one sample, sequenced in a study of molecular identifiers for immune sequencing clone quantification. TCRdb analysed the PCR reads with MiXCR anew, one entry per CDR3 protein. This table holds just under 650,000 distinct CDR3 sequences, just under 20% found once. The sample comprised naive CD8+ T cells from blood, with Jurkat cell RNA spiked in. The receptors here all came from a human donor in good health. Some libraries in this study had Jurkat cell RNA spiked in. CDR3s include the opening cysteine and the closing phenylalanine or tryptophan. The order of the fields is D gene, V gene, clone size, J gene, CDR3 length, CDR3 protein, CDR3 DNA. D genes are given only for firm matches. Clone size is not always given. Where it is, it says once, few, many or a class for expanded clones.

D gene: TRBD1
V gene: TRBV28
clone size: many
J gene: TRBJ2-4
CDR3 length: 16
CDR3 protein: CASSSFPTGGLNIQYF
CDR3 DNA: TGTGCCAGCAGTTCCTTCCCGACAGGGGGCCTAAACATTCAGTACTTC

D gene: TRBD1
V gene: TRBV7-9
clone size: many
J gene: TRBJ2-7
CDR3 length: 16
CDR3 protein: CASSLVPGTANYEQYF
CDR3 DNA: TGTGCCAGCAGCTTAGTACCCGGGACAGCAAATTACGAGCAGTACTTC

D gene: NA
V gene: TRBV29-1
clone size: many
J gene: TRBJ2-2
CDR3 length: 12
CDR3 protein: CSVEGGTGELFF
CDR3 DNA: TGCAGCGTTGAAGGAGGTACCGGGGAGCTGTTTTTT

D gene: NA
V gene: TRBV30
clone size: many
J gene: TRBJ1-1
CDR3 length: 11
CDR3 protein: CAWQGYTEAFF
CDR3 DNA: TGTGCCTGGCAGGGCTACACTGAAGCTTTCTTT

D gene: NA
V gene: TRBV7-9
clone size: many
J gene: TRBJ2-3
CDR3 length: 16
CDR3 protein: CASSLSGGVDTDTQYF
CDR3 DNA: TGTGCCAGCAGCTTATCCGGCGGGGTAGACACAGATACGCAGTATTTT

D gene: TRBD2
V gene: TRBV27
clone size: few
J gene: TRBJ2-1
CDR3 length: 17
CDR3 protein: CASSSGSGGRRNTEQFF
CDR3 DNA: TGTGCCAGCAGTTCCGGTTCGGGAGGCCGCAGGAACACTGAGCAGTTCTTC

D gene: TRBD1
V gene: TRBV3-1
clone size: NA
J gene: TRBJ1-2
CDR3 length: 17
CDR3 protein: CASSQDRDRGTNYGHTF
CDR3 DNA: TGTGCCAGCAGCCAAGACCGGGACAGGGGGACTAACTATGGCCACACCTTC

D gene: TRBD1
V gene: TRBV23-1
clone size: few
J gene: TRBJ1-2
CDR3 length: 14
CDR3 protein: CASRRGQHTYGYTF
CDR3 DNA: TGCGCCAGCCGCCGGGGACAGCATACTTATGGCTACACCTTC

D gene: TRBD2
V gene: TRBV28
clone size: many
J gene: TRBJ2-5
CDR3 length: 14
CDR3 protein: CASSILAGGSPQYF
CDR3 DNA: TGTGCCAGCAGTATTCTAGCGGGAGGCTCCCCCCAGTACTTC

D gene: NA
V gene: TRBV21-1
clone size: NA
J gene: TRBJ2-2
CDR3 length: 16
CDR3 protein: CASSPKAGRNTGELFF
CDR3 DNA: TGTGCCAGCAGCCCAAAGGCGGGAAGAAACACCGGGGAGCTGTTTTTT

D gene: NA
V gene: TRBV4-1
clone size: once
J gene: TRBJ2-1
CDR3 length: 17
CDR3 protein: CASSQDTGASSYNEQLF
CDR3 DNA: TGCGCCAGCAGCCAAGATACGGGAGCCTCTTCCTACAATGAGCAGCTCTTC

D gene: NA
V gene: TRBV5-4
clone size: many
J gene: TRBJ1-1
CDR3 length: 12
CDR3 protein: CASIRGGTEAFF
CDR3 DNA: TGTGCCAGCATCAGGGGAGGCACTGAAGCTTTCTTT

D gene: NA
V gene: TRBV3-2
clone size: many
J gene: TRBJ2-7
CDR3 length: 11
CDR3 protein: CASSQGAGQYF
CDR3 DNA: TGTGCCAGCAGCCAAGGGGCTGGGCAGTACTTC

D gene: NA
V gene: TRBV15
clone size: few
J gene: TRBJ2-3
CDR3 length: 14
CDR3 protein: CATGGTRRTDTQYF
CDR3 DNA: TGTGCCACCGGGGGGACGAGACGCACAGATACGCAGTATTTT

D gene: NA
V gene: TRBV5-3
clone size: NA
J gene: TRBJ2-5
CDR3 length: 11
CDR3 protein: CASSLDETLYF
CDR3 DNA: TGTGCCAGCAGCTTGGACGAGACCCTGTACTTC

D gene: NA
V gene: TRBV11-2
clone size: many
J gene: TRBJ2-3
CDR3 length: 16
CDR3 protein: CASSLGYGVRTDTQYF
CDR3 DNA: TGTGCCAGCAGCTTAGGGTACGGGGTTCGCACAGATACGCAGTATTTT

D gene: NA
V gene: TRBV20-1
clone size: many
J gene: TRBJ2-7
CDR3 length: 13
CDR3 protein: CSARLTSEYEQYF
CDR3 DNA: TGCAGTGCTCGACTGACTAGTGAGTACGAGCAGTACTTC

D gene: NA
V gene: TRBV12-3/TRBV12-4
clone size: many
J gene: TRBJ1-2
CDR3 length: 14
CDR3 protein: CAIPLGGLGNGYTF
CDR3 DNA: TGTGCCATCCCTCTGGGAGGGCTGGGAAATGGCTACACCTTC

D gene: NA
V gene: TRBV20-1
clone size: many
J gene: TRBJ2-1
CDR3 length: 15
CDR3 protein: CSARQTGSSYNEQFF
CDR3 DNA: TGCAGTGCTAGACAGACTGGAAGCTCCTACAATGAGCAGTTCTTC

D gene: NA
V gene: TRBV4-3
clone size: NA
J gene: TRBJ2-7
CDR3 length: 15
CDR3 protein: CASSQDMGSSYEQYF
CDR3 DNA: TGCGCCAGCAGCCAAGATATGGGGAGCTCCTACGAGCAGTACTTC

D gene: NA
V gene: TRBV30
clone size: NA
J gene: TRBJ2-1
CDR3 length: 13
CDR3 protein: CAWSVHDYNEQFF
CDR3 DNA: TGTGCCTGGAGTGTACACGACTACAATGAGCAGTTCTTC

D gene: NA
V gene: TRBV6-1
clone size: NA
J gene: TRBJ2-7
CDR3 length: 15
CDR3 protein: CASTGIQGIDYEQYF
CDR3 DNA: TGTGCCAGCACCGGAATACAGGGAATAGACTACGAGCAGTACTTC

D gene: NA
V gene: TRBV29-1
clone size: many
J gene: TRBJ2-7
CDR3 length: 14
CDR3 protein: CSVGTRLPPYEQYF
CDR3 DNA: TGCAGCGTTGGAACACGACTTCCCCCCTACGAGCAGTACTTC

D gene: NA
V gene: TRBV2
clone size: few
J gene: TRBJ1-5
CDR3 length: 16
CDR3 protein: CASSEGWDYSNQPQHF
CDR3 DNA: TGTGCCAGCAGTGAGGGGTGGGATTATAGCAATCAGCCCCAGCATTTT

D gene: TRBD2
V gene: TRBV27
clone size: many
J gene: TRBJ2-7
CDR3 length: 16
CDR3 protein: CASSLIAGVSSYEQYF
CDR3 DNA: TGTGCCAGCAGTTTAATAGCGGGGGTCAGCTCCTACGAGCAGTACTTC

D gene: TRBD2
V gene: TRBV9
clone size: many
J gene: TRBJ2-1
CDR3 length: 16
CDR3 protein: CASSASSSGGAREQFF
CDR3 DNA: TGTGCCAGCAGCGCATCGTCTAGCGGGGGGGCTAGAGAGCAGTTCTTC

D gene: NA
V gene: TRBV5-6
clone size: few
J gene: TRBJ1-1
CDR3 length: 14
CDR3 protein: CASSLPRSNAEAFF
CDR3 DNA: TGTGCCAGCAGTCTTCCGCGAAGCAACGCTGAAGCTTTCTTT

D gene: NA
V gene: TRBV9
clone size: few
J gene: TRBJ2-3
CDR3 length: 16
CDR3 protein: CASSVSQGTSTDTQYF
CDR3 DNA: TGTGCCAGCAGCGTTTCCCAGGGGACTAGCACAGATACGCAGTATTTT

D gene: NA
V gene: TRBV28
clone size: many
J gene: TRBJ2-6
CDR3 length: 17
CDR3 protein: CASRPGLHAYGANVLTF
CDR3 DNA: TGTGCCAGCCGCCCGGGCCTCCACGCATATGGGGCCAACGTCCTGACTTTC

D gene: TRBD1
V gene: TRBV11-2
clone size: once
J gene: TRBJ2-7
CDR3 length: 15
CDR3 protein: CASSSGTGRPYEQYF
CDR3 DNA: TGTGCCAGCAGCTCAGGGACAGGCCGCCCCTACGAGCAGTACTTC

D gene: NA
V gene: TRBV12-3/TRBV12-4
clone size: many
J gene: TRBJ2-4
CDR3 length: 15
CDR3 protein: CASSPEGGLGNIQYF
CDR3 DNA: TGTGCCAGCAGTCCGGAGGGGGGGTTGGGAAACATTCAGTACTTC

D gene: TRBD1
V gene: TRBV6-2/TRBV6-3
clone size: many
J gene: TRBJ2-5
CDR3 length: 13
CDR3 protein: CASTEWTGETQYF
CDR3 DNA: TGTGCCAGCACCGAATGGACAGGGGAGACCCAGTACTTC

D gene: NA
V gene: TRBV27
clone size: many
J gene: TRBJ1-1
CDR3 length: 13
CDR3 protein: CASSTTANTEAFF
CDR3 DNA: TGTGCCAGCAGCACAACAGCGAACACTGAAGCTTTCTTT

D gene: NA
V gene: TRBV5-1
clone size: many
J gene: TRBJ1-1
CDR3 length: 16
CDR3 protein: CASSLEVSLVNTEAFF
CDR3 DNA: TGCGCCAGCAGCTTGGAGGTCAGCCTGGTGAACACTGAAGCTTTCTTT

D gene: TRBD2
V gene: TRBV3-1
clone size: many
J gene: TRBJ2-3
CDR3 length: 18
CDR3 protein: CASSPPAFWGGRADTQYF
CDR3 DNA: TGTGCCAGCAGCCCCCCGGCTTTTTGGGGGGGGAGGGCAGATACGCAGTATTTT

D gene: NA
V gene: TRBV4-1
clone size: many
J gene: TRBJ2-7
CDR3 length: 15
CDR3 protein: CASSPRSDGTYEQYF
CDR3 DNA: TGCGCCAGCAGCCCAAGATCCGACGGGACCTACGAGCAGTACTTC

D gene: NA
V gene: TRBV29-1
clone size: many
J gene: TRBJ1-2
CDR3 length: 13
CDR3 protein: CSAEGPRGYGYTF
CDR3 DNA: TGCAGCGCGGAGGGACCCAGGGGATATGGCTACACCTTC

D gene: TRBD1
V gene: TRBV19
clone size: many
J gene: TRBJ1-5
CDR3 length: 15
CDR3 protein: CASSIVTGSNQPQHF
CDR3 DNA: TGTGCCAGTAGTATAGTGACAGGGAGTAATCAGCCCCAGCATTTT

D gene: NA
V gene: TRBV19
clone size: many
J gene: TRBJ1-5
CDR3 length: 13
CDR3 protein: CASQRDSNQPQHF
CDR3 DNA: TGTGCCAGCCAGAGGGATAGCAATCAGCCCCAGCATTTT

D gene: NA
V gene: TRBV9
clone size: NA
J gene: TRBJ2-1
CDR3 length: 16
CDR3 protein: CASSAFSADAYNEQFF
CDR3 DNA: TGTGCCAGCAGCGCCTTTAGCGCCGATGCTTACAATGAGCAGTTCTTC

D gene: TRBD2
V gene: TRBV29-1
clone size: many
J gene: TRBJ2-1
CDR3 length: 15
CDR3 protein: CSVVGREGSYNEQFF
CDR3 DNA: TGCAGCGTTGTGGGGCGGGAGGGCTCTTACAATGAGCAGTTCTTC

D gene: NA
V gene: TRBV20-1
clone size: few
J gene: TRBJ1-4
CDR3 length: 16
CDR3 protein: CSARPPGLLGDEKLFF
CDR3 DNA: TGCAGTGCTAGACCCCCGGGACTCCTAGGAGATGAAAAACTGTTTTTT

D gene: NA
V gene: TRBV29-1
clone size: NA
J gene: TRBJ1-3
CDR3 length: 11
CDR3 protein: CSVLEGNTICF
CDR3 DNA: TGCAGCGTACTTGAAGGAAACACCATATGTTTT

D gene: TRBD2
V gene: TRBV5-1
clone size: many
J gene: TRBJ2-1
CDR3 length: 14
CDR3 protein: CASSSSGSYNEQFF
CDR3 DNA: TGCGCCAGCAGCTCTAGCGGCTCCTACAATGAGCAGTTCTTC

D gene: NA
V gene: TRBV11-2
clone size: many
J gene: TRBJ2-3
CDR3 length: 15
CDR3 protein: CASSFGSSHTDTQYF
CDR3 DNA: TGTGCCAGCAGCTTCGGGAGTTCCCACACAGATACGCAGTATTTT

D gene: NA
V gene: TRBV11-1
clone size: many
J gene: TRBJ2-7
CDR3 length: 15
CDR3 protein: CASSYPGQSSYEQYF
CDR3 DNA: TGTGCCAGCAGCTACCCGGGCCAGAGCTCCTACGAGCAGTACTTC

D gene: NA
V gene: TRBV20-1
clone size: NA
J gene: TRBJ1-1
CDR3 length: 15
CDR3 protein: CSARVQGWLDTEAFF
CDR3 DNA: TGCAGTGCTAGAGTTCAGGGCTGGTTGGACACTGAAGCTTTCTTT

D gene: NA
V gene: TRBV6-5
clone size: few
J gene: TRBJ2-2
CDR3 length: 17
CDR3 protein: CASSLLMGGRNTGELFF
CDR3 DNA: TGTGCCAGCAGTTTACTCATGGGGGGCCGAAACACCGGGGAGCTGTTTTTT

D gene: TRBD2
V gene: TRBV27
clone size: few
J gene: TRBJ2-1
CDR3 length: 18
CDR3 protein: CASSLAASGFISYNEQFF
CDR3 DNA: TGTGCCAGCAGTTTAGCGGCTAGCGGGTTTATCTCCTACAATGAGCAGTTCTTC

D gene: NA
V gene: TRBV4-3
clone size: many
J gene: TRBJ2-7
CDR3 length: 15
CDR3 protein: CASSQGQESSYEQYF
CDR3 DNA: TGCGCCAGCAGCCAAGGGCAAGAGAGCTCCTACGAGCAGTACTTC

D gene: TRBD1
V gene: TRBV28
clone size: NA
J gene: TRBJ1-4
CDR3 length: 13
CDR3 protein: CASKDRGNEKLFF
CDR3 DNA: TGTGCCAGCAAGGACAGGGGCAATGAAAAACTGTTTTTT

D gene: NA
V gene: TRBV7-2
clone size: many
J gene: TRBJ1-2
CDR3 length: 12
CDR3 protein: CASSPGGYGYTF
CDR3 DNA: TGTGCCAGCAGCCCAGGAGGCTATGGCTACACCTTC

D gene: TRBD2
V gene: TRBV4-1
clone size: many
J gene: TRBJ2-1
CDR3 length: 18
CDR3 protein: CASSPGPGGNPSYNEQFF
CDR3 DNA: TGCGCCAGCAGCCCTGGACCGGGGGGGAACCCTTCCTACAATGAGCAGTTCTTC

D gene: NA
V gene: TRBV7-2
clone size: many
J gene: TRBJ1-1
CDR3 length: 15
CDR3 protein: CASSLDWGLRTEAFF
CDR3 DNA: TGTGCCAGCAGCTTAGATTGGGGGCTTAGGACTGAAGCTTTCTTT

D gene: NA
V gene: TRBV12-3/TRBV12-4
clone size: many
J gene: TRBJ1-4
CDR3 length: 11
CDR3 protein: CASSLGPKLFF
CDR3 DNA: TGTGCCAGCAGTTTAGGACCAAAACTGTTTTTT

D gene: NA
V gene: TRBV11-3
clone size: NA
J gene: TRBJ2-5
CDR3 length: 13
CDR3 protein: CASSLKYGETQYF
CDR3 DNA: TGTGCCAGCAGCTTGAAGTACGGCGAGACCCAGTACTTC

D gene: NA
V gene: TRBV19
clone size: many
J gene: TRBJ1-2
CDR3 length: 12
CDR3 protein: CASSAGIYGYTF
CDR3 DNA: TGTGCCAGTAGTGCGGGGATCTATGGCTACACCTTC

D gene: NA
V gene: TRBV29-1
clone size: few
J gene: TRBJ2-7
CDR3 length: 13
CDR3 protein: CSVPAVRSYEQYF
CDR3 DNA: TGCAGCGTCCCCGCTGTTAGGTCCTACGAGCAGTACTTC